These 24 T cell receptor beta chains came from one sample sequenced in a study of OX40 agonist ivuxolimab in advanced cancers. Profiled with immunoSEQ multiplex PCR; TCRdb holds only in-frame clones, not every one. The table records more than 80,000 clones, 91% of them present only once. This specimen consisted of CD4+ or CD8+ T cells sorted from blood, obtained in a trial of the OX40 agonist ivuxolimab. The source of these receptors is an adult with an advanced solid tumor such as melanoma, head and neck, liver or kidney cancer.

The chain couples TRBV4-1 to TRBJ2-7; TRBD2 might be the D (5 bases). CDR3 length equals 15 residues. The germline V gene encodes CDR1 MGHRA and CDR2 YSYEKL. With 0 bases removed from V and 0 bases from J, the gap between germline ends came to 9 bases. As DNA, the CDR3 is TGCGCCAGCAGCCAAGATGTTGGGAGCTCCTACGAGCAGTACTTC. As protein: CASSQDVGSSYEQYF.

V is TRBV9 and J is TRBJ2-7, with a tentative D call TRBD2 (5 bases). The CDR3 has 17 amino acids. V was shortened by 0 bases and J by 2 bases, with 18 bases between the two germline ends. Germline V gene data show CDR1 as SGDLS and CDR2 as YYNGEE. CDR3 residues: CASSVGYRPGSPYEQYF. CDR3 DNA sequence: TGTGCCAGCAGCGTAGGGTATCGTCCGGGGTCCCCCTACGAGCAGTACTTC. The whole variable domain, filled in from reference TRBV9 and TRBJ2-7, reads DSGVTQTPKHLITATGQRVTLRCSPRSGDLSVYWYQQSLDQGLQFLIQYYNGEERAKGNILERFSAQQFPDLHSELNLSSLELGDSALYFCASSVGYRPGSPYEQYFGPGTRLTVT.

The rearrangement joins TRBV27 to TRBJ1-2; TRBD1 might be the D (6 bases). From germline, CDR1 is MNHEY and CDR2 SMNVEV (reference sequence). CDR3 length equals 11 residues. With 6 bases removed from V and 9 bases from J, the gap between germline ends came to 11 bases. CDR3 DNA: TGTGCCAGCAGCCAGGGACACCGCTACACCTTC. It encodes CASSQGHRYTF.

The J gene is TRBJ1-1, the V gene TRBV11-2, with unresolved D. The CDR3 spans 14 residues. CDR1 and CDR2 from the germline V gene are SGHAT and FQNNGV. V lost 7 bases, J lost 1 base, and 13 bases lay in between. The CDR3 coding sequence is TGTGCCAGCACCCTGACCTCCCCGAACACTGAAGCTTTCTTT. Protein product: CASTLTSPNTEAFF.

The chain joins TRBV4-1 to TRBJ1-5; D is possibly TRBD1 (6 bases). Trimming cost V 0 bases and J 2 bases, with 14 bases left between them. This CDR3 is 17 amino acids long. CDR1 is MGHRA and CDR2 is YSYEKL in the germline V gene. The CDR3 protein is CASSQDIRTVGNQPQHF. CDR3 coding DNA: TGCGCCAGCAGCCAAGATATCAGGACAGTCGGCAATCAGCCCCAGCATTTT.

The chain recombines TRBV5-1 with TRBJ2-2; D call uncertain. The CDR3 spans 13 residues. Germline V gives CDR1 SGHRS, CDR2 YFSETQ. V was clipped by 3 bases and J by 6 bases, with 9 bases between them. The CDR3: CASSSRPAGELFF. The CDR3 region has the DNA TGCGCCAGCAGCTCAAGACCGGCCGGGGAGCTGTTTTTT.

A single count supports this clone. The CDR3 sequence is CASSDGQGYSGNTIYF. CDR3 DNA sequence: TGTGCCAGCAGTGACGGACAGGGCTACTCTGGAAACACCATATATTTT. This chain joins TRBV2 and TRBJ1-3; 8 bases match TRBD1. After removal of 3 bases from V and 0 bases from J, the junction contained 4 bases not matched to a gene. Germline V gives CDR1 SNHLY, CDR2 FYNNEI. The CDR3 loop spans 16 amino acids.

This rearrangement joins TRBV9 to TRBJ2-7; D is ambiguous. Germline CDR1 SGDLS, CDR2 YYNGEE. This CDR3 has 15 residues. V lost 0 bases to trimming and J lost 5 bases, with 15 bases between them. The CDR3 sequence: CASSVDSESIDEQYF. In DNA form, the CDR3 reads TGTGCCAGCAGCGTAGACTCTGAGTCCATCGACGAGCAGTACTTC.

This chain uses TRBV4-1 with TRBJ2-1; 13 nucleotides align to TRBD2. CDR1 is MGHRA, CDR2 YSYEKL, per germline. The CDR3 contains 18 residues. J lost 3 bases, V lost 0 bases, and 5 bases had no gene match. The CDR3 spells CASSQDETSGRNYNEQFF. The CDR3 DNA reads as TGCGCCAGCAGCCAAGATGAGACTAGCGGGAGGAACTACAATGAGCAGTTCTTC.

The chain carries TRBV7-2 and TRBJ2-3; 15 nucleotides agree with TRBD2. V shed 5 bases and J 8 bases; nucleotides not matched to a gene: 2. CDR1 and CDR2 from the germline V gene are SGHTA and FQGNSA. The CDR3 is made up of 14 amino acids. DNA for the CDR3: TGTGCCAGCAGCATGGGACTAGCGGGAGGTACGCAGTATTTT. It codes for CASSMGLAGGTQYF.

This chain joins TRBV12-5 and TRBJ1-1; no firm D call. V lost 3 bases and J lost 1, with 3 bases in between. The germline CDR1 and CDR2 sequences are LGHNT and FRNRAP. The CDR3 is 12 residues long. CDR3 DNA: TGTGCTAGTGGTTTTGGGAACACTGAAGCTTTCTTT. This encodes CASGFGNTEAFF.

The V call is TRBV28, the J call TRBJ2-1; D remains unclear. The germline gives CDR1 MDHEN, CDR2 SYDVKM. CDR3 length: 17 amino acids. V was cut by 6 bases and J by 4 bases, with 22 bases left in between. This chain's CDR3 is CASSVRVALDKYNEQFF. The CDR3 coding sequence is TGTGCCAGCAGCGTACGGGTGGCCCTGGATAAATACAATGAGCAGTTCTTC.

This chain connects TRBV2 to TRBJ2-1, with 16 nucleotides matching TRBD2. The CDR3 is 16 amino acids. V dropped 6 bases and J dropped 4; count of bases not matched to a gene: 3. Germline CDR1 and CDR2: SNHLY and FYNNEI. Written as DNA, the CDR3 is TGTGCCAGCAGGGGGACTAGCGGGAGGGGATACAATGAGCAGTTCTTC. This gives the protein CASRGTSGRGYNEQFF.

The chain combines TRBV28 with TRBJ2-7; 8 bases align to TRBD1. Looked up from germline, CDR1 is MDHEN and CDR2 is SYDVKM. With 3 bases clipped from V and 3 bases from J, the junction kept 10 bases outside the gene matches. The CDR3 runs 16 residues. Here the CDR3 reads CASSFETGTGGYEQYF. The DNA for the CDR3 is TGTGCCAGCAGTTTCGAAACCGGGACAGGAGGCTACGAGCAGTACTTC.

The chain has TRBV19 and TRBJ2-7; 8 bases map to TRBD2. The germline V gene has CDR1 LNHDA and CDR2 SQIVND (reference sequence). The J segment lost 0 bases and the V segment lost 5 bases, leaving 6 bases of the junction unmatched. CDR3 length equals 15 residues. The CDR3 reads CASSRELAGSYEQYF. CDR3 bases: TGTGCCAGTAGTCGGGAGCTAGCGGGCTCCTACGAGCAGTACTTC. The full variable domain, completed using reference TRBV19 and TRBJ2-7, is DGGITQSPKYLFRKEGQNVTLSCEQNLNHDAMYWYRQDPGQGLRLIYYSQIVNDFQKGDIAEGYSVSREKKESFPLTVTSAQKNPTAFYLCASSRELAGSYEQYFGPGTRLTVT.

The chain couples TRBV28 to TRBJ2-1; 9 bases map to TRBD2. Germline trimming cut 5 bases from V and 2 bases from J; bases unmatched to any gene: 4. Looked up from germline, CDR1 is MDHEN and CDR2 is SYDVKM. The CDR3 totals 15 residues. The CDR3 loop is CASSLAGTAYNEQFF. The CDR3, as DNA: TGTGCCAGCAGTCTAGCGGGGACCGCCTACAATGAGCAGTTCTTC. The variable domain in full, completed from reference TRBV28 and TRBJ2-1, reads DVKVTQSSRYLVKRTGEKVFLECVQDMDHENMFWYRQDPGLGLRLIYFSYDVKMKEKGDIPEGYSVSREKKERFSLILESASTNQTSMYLCASSLAGTAYNEQFFGPGTRLTVL.

The rearrangement links TRBV5-1 to TRBJ2-2; 12 bases are a match to TRBD2. Trimming removed 2 bases from V and 0 bases from J; junction bases left unmatched: 2. This CDR3 comprises 17 residues. Germline CDR1 and CDR2: SGHRS and YFSETQ. The CDR3 loop is CASSLLAGGANTGELFF. The CDR3, as DNA: TGCGCCAGCAGCTTACTAGCGGGAGGTGCGAACACCGGGGAGCTGTTTTTT.

The rearrangement joins TRBV7-8 to TRBJ2-3; 10 positions match TRBD2. The germline CDR1 and CDR2 sequences are SGHVS and FQNEAQ. The CDR3 totals 15 residues. The ends lost 3 bases at V and 1 base at J; junction bases unmatched: 1. CDR3 in amino acids: CASSFGLAGTDTQYF. The CDR3 DNA reads as TGTGCCAGCAGCTTCGGACTAGCGGGCACAGATACGCAGTATTTT.

The V gene is TRBV30, the J gene TRBJ2-1, with a tentative D call TRBD2 (6 bases). CDR1 is GTSNPN, CDR2 SVGIG, per germline (reference sequence). The CDR3 has 13 amino acids. The V end lost 2 bases, the J end lost 3 bases, and 8 bases lay between the germline ends. The CDR3 nucleotides read TGTGCCTGGAGTTTGGGACTCTACAATGAGCAGTTCTTC. It is translated as CAWSLGLYNEQFF.

This clone was picked up one time. The CDR3 here is CASSWDGEAYNEQFF. CDR3 nucleotide sequence: TGCGCCAGCAGCTGGGACGGAGAGGCCTACAATGAGCAGTTCTTC. The V and J genes are TRBV5-1 and TRBJ2-1, with D possibly being TRBD1 or TRBD2 (5 bases each). The germline V gene has CDR1 SGHRS and CDR2 YFSETQ. Trimming took 3 bases from V and 2 from J, leaving 12 bases between them. This CDR3 spans 15 amino acids. Looking up the rest from reference TRBV5-1 and TRBJ2-1 gives the full variable domain: KAGVTQTPRYLIKTRGQQVTLSCSPISGHRSVSWYQQTPGQGLQFLFEYFSETQRNKGNFPGRFSGRQFSNSRSEMNVSTLELGDSALYLCASSWDGEAYNEQFFGPGTRLTVL.

The chain uses TRBV7-9 and TRBJ2-7; possibly TRBD1 for D (6 bases). Per the germline V gene, CDR1 is SEHNR and CDR2 is FQNEAQ (reference sequence). This CDR3 spans 15 amino acids. Trimming took 5 bases from V and 1 from J, leaving 15 bases between them. The CDR3 loop is CASSPPQGPSYEQYF. CDR3 DNA sequence: TGTGCCAGCAGCCCCCCCCAGGGGCCTTCCTACGAGCAGTACTTC.

V and J are TRBV14 and TRBJ1-1; D gene uncertain. This CDR3 is built from 14 residues. CDR1 and CDR2 from the germline V gene are SGHDN and FVKESK. Trimming left V 0 bases short and J 5 bases short, with 10 bases between. CDR3 residues: CASSQDVSRTEAFF. In DNA, the CDR3 is TGTGCCAGCAGCCAAGATGTGTCTAGAACTGAAGCTTTCTTT.

This sequence joins TRBV5-1 and TRBJ2-5; D is unresolved. The CDR3 spans 14 residues. The ends were cut back, 0 bases at V and 5 bases at J, with 11 bases in the middle. Germline lookup yields CDR1 SGHRS and CDR2 YFSETQ. The CDR3 sequence is CASSLAHTAETQYF. The CDR3 DNA reads TGCGCCAGCAGCTTGGCACATACGGCGGAGACCCAGTACTTC. Full variable domain (missing parts from reference TRBV5-1 and TRBJ2-5): KAGVTQTPRYLIKTRGQQVTLSCSPISGHRSVSWYQQTPGQGLQFLFEYFSETQRNKGNFPGRFSGRQFSNSRSEMNVSTLELGDSALYLCASSLAHTAETQYFGPGTRLLVL.

V is TRBV5-4 and J is TRBJ2-5; D is tentatively TRBD1 or TRBD2 (5 bases each). V was pared by 0 bases and J by 6 bases, with 15 bases between. This CDR3 comprises 15 residues. Germline assignment: CDR1 SGHNT and CDR2 YYREEE (reference sequence). The CDR3 nucleotides are TGTGCCAGCAGCTTGGGTGAGGGGATCGGAAAGACCCAGTACTTC. This codes for CASSLGEGIGKTQYF.